These T cell receptor beta chains were read from a single sample in a study of response to subunit inactivated influenza vaccine. TCRdb independently ran MiXCR on the RT-PCR reads; one entry per CDR3 protein. The sample carries 500,000 or so distinct CDR3 sequences, approximately 15% recorded once. The sample in question was CD4+ T cells sorted from PBMCs, obtained less than 30 months after vaccination. The receptors stem from a man aged 50 to 69 who received an inactivated influenza vaccine. Each CDR3 is given with its conserved first and last residue. The order of the fields is V gene, D gene, J gene, clone size, CDR3 protein, CDR3 DNA. D genes are given only for firm matches. Not every row has a clone size; where given, it reads once, few, many or a size class.

>TRBV27|TRBD1|TRBJ2-3|NA
CASSRTGKFTDTQYF
TGTGCCAGCAGTCGGACAGGGAAATTCACAGATACGCAGTATTTT
>TRBV4-2|TRBD1|TRBJ1-5|few
CASSQDWTGGPQHF
TGTGCCAGCAGCCAAGATTGGACAGGGGGGCCCCAGCATTTT
>TRBV7-2|TRBD2|TRBJ2-1|few
CASSPGTINEQFF
TGTGCCAGCAGCCCCGGGACTATTAATGAGCAGTTCTTC
>TRBV12-3/TRBV12-4|NA|TRBJ2-5|few
CASSLSSGRQETQYF
TGTGCCAGCAGTTTATCAAGCGGAAGACAAGAGACCCAGTACTTC
>TRBV5-6|NA|TRBJ2-3|NA
CASRAQSTDTQYF
TGTGCCTCCCGAGCACAGTCCACAGATACGCAGTATTTT
>TRBV9|NA|TRBJ1-6|few
CASSGNYNSPLHF
TGTGCCAGCAGCGGGAACTATAATTCACCCCTCCACTTT
>TRBV2|NA|TRBJ2-7|NA
CASSAIEEQYF
TGTGCCAGCAGTGCGATCGAAGAGCAGTACTTC
>TRBV28|NA|TRBJ2-5|few
CASSLWRLQGLETQYF
TGTGCCAGCAGTTTATGGCGCCTACAGGGACTAGAGACCCAGTACTTC
>TRBV12-3/TRBV12-4|NA|TRBJ1-4|NA
CASNPRGADGEKLFF
TGTGCCAGCAACCCGAGAGGAGCAGACGGTGAAAAACTGTTTTTT
>TRBV7-9|NA|TRBJ2-7|few
CASSLAVSGSSYEQYF
TGTGCCAGCAGCTTAGCCGTTTCGGGTTCGTCCTACGAGCAGTACTTC
>TRBV7-2|NA|TRBJ1-1|NA
CASSFFSTNTEAFF
TGTGCCAGCAGCTTTTTCTCAACGAACACTGAAGCTTTCTTT
>TRBV3-1|NA|TRBJ1-1|NA
CASSRRNTEAFF
TGTGCCAGCAGCCGTCGGAACACTGAAGCTTTCTTT
>TRBV12-3/TRBV12-4|NA|TRBJ1-4|many
CASSLGGSQGEKLFF
TGTGCCAGCAGTTTAGGTGGCAGCCAAGGGGAAAAACTGTTTTTT
>TRBV10-3|TRBD1|TRBJ2-4|many
CATLGAGGRRGTKNIQYF
TGTGCCACCCTCGGGGCAGGGGGAAGGAGAGGAACCAAAAACATTCAGTACTTC
>TRBV4-2|TRBD1|TRBJ2-5|NA
CASSRSTGGETQYF
TGTGCCAGCAGCCGATCGACAGGGGGGGAGACCCAGTACTTC
>TRBV20-1|NA|TRBJ2-5|NA
CSAEPRETQYF
TGCAGTGCGGAACCCAGAGAGACCCAGTACTTC
>TRBV25-1|TRBD2|TRBJ2-2|few
CASSEYIGASGGTGELFF
TGTGCCAGCAGTGAATATATCGGGGCTAGCGGGGGAACCGGGGAGCTGTTTTTT
>TRBV6-1|NA|TRBJ2-2|few
CASTRQANTGELFF
TGTGCCAGCACGCGACAAGCGAACACCGGGGAGCTGTTTTTT
>TRBV20-1|NA|TRBJ2-7|many
CSARRDPSSEQYF
TGCAGTGCTAGAAGGGACCCCTCCAGCGAGCAGTACTTC
>TRBV5-1|TRBD2|TRBJ2-3|NA
CASSFRGDGDTQYF
TGCGCCAGCAGCTTTCGGGGGGATGGAGATACGCAGTATTTT
>TRBV21-1|NA|TRBJ2-3|NA
CASTPRIFTDTQYF
TGTGCCAGCACCCCAAGGATATTCACAGATACGCAGTATTTT
>TRBV9|NA|TRBJ1-1|few
CASSSPTREAFF
TGTGCCAGCAGCTCCCCGACGAGAGAAGCTTTCTTT
>TRBV5-1|TRBD1|TRBJ2-1|many
CASSWGQGNNEQFF
TGCGCCAGCAGCTGGGGACAGGGCAACAATGAGCAGTTCTTC
>TRBV9|NA|TRBJ2-1|many
CASSGFRDLSYNEQFF
TGTGCCAGCAGCGGCTTCCGGGACTTGTCCTACAATGAGCAGTTCTTC
>TRBV28|NA|TRBJ2-2|NA
CASKQSVGTGELFF
TGTGCCAGCAAGCAATCAGTGGGCACCGGGGAGCTGTTTTTT
>TRBV3-1|NA|TRBJ2-7|NA
CASSQDLPGAYEQYF
TGTGCCAGCAGCCAAGATCTGCCGGGAGCCTACGAGCAGTACTTC
>TRBV6-2/TRBV6-3|NA|TRBJ2-3|NA
CASSLRTTDTQYF
TGTGCCAGCAGCCTCCGGACCACAGATACGCAGTATTTT
>TRBV24-1|NA|TRBJ2-7|few
CATSEPNEQYF
TGTGCCACCAGTGAGCCTAACGAGCAGTACTTC
>TRBV12-3/TRBV12-4|TRBD1|TRBJ2-6|few
CASTPGGTGANVLTF
TGTGCCAGCACCCCAGGGGGCACTGGGGCCAACGTCCTGACTTTC
>TRBV4-1|TRBD1|TRBJ2-7|NA
CASTVGDRGPYEQYF
TGCGCCAGCACCGTTGGGGACAGGGGGCCCTACGAGCAGTACTTC
>TRBV20-1|TRBD1|TRBJ2-7|few
CSATVHRLGQAYEQYF
TGCAGTGCTACCGTGCATCGCTTAGGACAGGCCTACGAGCAGTACTTC
>TRBV5-1|TRBD2|TRBJ2-5|many
CASSSKTSGETQYF
TGCGCCAGCAGCTCGAAGACTAGCGGGGAGACCCAGTACTTC
>TRBV4-3|NA|TRBJ2-1|NA
CASSQAPNSYNEQFF
TGCGCCAGCAGCCAAGCCCCAAACTCCTACAATGAGCAGTTCTTC
>TRBV29-1|TRBD1|TRBJ2-7|NA
CGAGQGANEQYF
TGCGGAGCGGGACAGGGGGCTAACGAGCAGTACTTC
>TRBV20-1|TRBD1|TRBJ1-6|NA
CSASFFSGTGSSYNSPLHF
TGCAGTGCTAGCTTTTTTTCAGGGACAGGGAGCTCCTATAATTCACCCCTCCACTTT
>TRBV11-2|NA|TRBJ2-3|NA
CASSHLQPTDTQYF
TGTGCCAGCAGCCACCTCCAACCTACAGATACGCAGTATTTT
>TRBV20-1|NA|TRBJ2-1|NA
CSARPGTLDEQFF
TGCAGTGCTAGACCCGGGACTCTCGATGAGCAGTTCTTC